A single sample gave rise to the 11 T cell receptor beta chains below, sequenced in a study of T-cell memory formation after mild COVID-19. In TCRdb, the 5' RACE reads were re-called with MiXCR into one record per CDR3 protein. Found here are roughly 200,000 distinct CDR3 sequences, about a sixth of them singletons; the top ten hold approximately 2.4%. The sample was PBMCs or a T cell subset sorted from them (not recorded which). These TCRs come from an adult woman who had mild COVID-19 (a few samples of this study predate the infection). Cell type and time point are not known.

The genes are TRBV2 and TRBJ2-7; possible D gene TRBD1, 5 bases. Trimming removed 7 bases from V and 4 bases from J, with 11 bases in between. This CDR3 is 12 amino acids long. Germline CDR1 SNHLY, CDR2 FYNNEI. The CDR3 DNA reads TGTGCCAGCACCACACAGGTGTACGAGCAGTACTTC. This codes for CASTTQVYEQYF.

In its sample, this clonotype was seen a few times. The J gene is TRBJ2-1, the V gene TRBV5-1, with 8 bases fitting TRBD1. CDR1 is SGHRS and CDR2 is YFSETQ in the germline V gene. The length of the CDR3 is 14 residues. The V segment lost 6 bases and the J segment 9 bases; nucleotides outside the gene matches: 11. CDR3 sequence reads: CASKETGDLIEQFF. The CDR3 DNA reads as TGCGCCAGCAAAGAGACAGGGGATTTGATTGAGCAGTTCTTC.

This clonotype was seen more than once but under ten times. This chain uses TRBV24-1 with TRBJ2-4, with D possibly being TRBD2 (6 bases). Trimming removed 2 bases at V and 3 bases at J, with 16 bases between. Germline V gene sequence: CDR1 KGHDR, CDR2 SFDVKD. This CDR3 has 17 amino acids. The CDR3 DNA reads TGTGCCACCAGTGATTCGGGGACTCAAGCCGGCAAAAACATTCAGTACTTC. Encoded protein: CATSDSGTQAGKNIQYF.

Only a few counts were recorded for this clonotype. The CDR3 region is CASSPTRNTEAFF. In DNA form, the CDR3 reads TGTGCCAGCTCACCAACACGGAACACTGAAGCTTTCTTT. V usage is TRBV18 and J usage is TRBJ1-1; D is undetermined. Trimming removed 2 bases from V and 1 base from J, with 5 bases in between. Germline CDR1 and CDR2: KGHSH and LQKENI. The length of the CDR3 is 13 residues.

This sequence joins TRBV12-3 or TRBV12-4 and TRBJ1-4, with 7 bases lining up with TRBD1. CDR3 length: 14 residues. With V trimmed by 8 bases and J by 4 bases, 7 bases remained unmatched. Written as DNA, the CDR3 is TGTGCCAGCGCCCGACAGGGCGTTAATGAAAAACTGTTTTTT. This gives the protein CASARQGVNEKLFF.

Ten or more counts support this clonotype. J is TRBJ2-7 and V is TRBV6-5; D may be TRBD1 (5 bases). Germline V lookup: CDR1 MNHEY, CDR2 SVGAGI. The CDR3 runs to 15 residues. V dropped 6 bases and J dropped 5 bases, with 20 bases sitting between them. In DNA, the CDR3 is TGTGCCAGCAGGCGAGGACACCTCCTCGCGCACGAGCAGTACTTC. Residues: CASRRGHLLAHEQYF.

The J gene is TRBJ1-1, the V gene TRBV3-1; 7 positions match TRBD1. The germline CDR1 and CDR2 sequences are LGHDT and YNNKEL (reference sequence). The V segment lost 5 bases and the J segment 0 bases; nucleotides outside the gene matches: 6. This CDR3 has 15 amino acids. The CDR3 sequence: CASSTGEVLNTEAFF. The DNA for the CDR3 is TGTGCCAGCAGCACAGGGGAGGTCCTGAACACTGAAGCTTTCTTT.

The chain uses TRBV12-3 or TRBV12-4 and TRBJ2-2; D not certain. The length of the CDR3 is 15 residues. V lost 3 bases and J 3 bases, leaving 11 bases between the germline ends. For the CDR3, the DNA is TGTGCCAGCAGTTTCGAACGGAGTTACACCGGGGAGCTGTTTTTT. It codes for CASSFERSYTGELFF.

The V and J genes are TRBV10-2 and TRBJ2-1; 9 nucleotides align to TRBD1. The CDR3 has 15 amino acids. Germline CDR1 reads WSHSY; CDR2 reads SAAADI. The V gene end was trimmed by 3 bases and the J gene end by 8 bases; junction bases not matched to a gene: 8. CDR3 coding DNA: TGCGCCAGCAGTGACCCGGACAGGGGAATTTATGAGCAGTTCTTC. Residues: CASSDPDRGIYEQFF.

The chain is built from TRBV6-1 and TRBJ2-5; 7 nucleotides line up with TRBD1. The CDR3 sequence is 13 residues long. The germline V gene has CDR1 MNHNS and CDR2 SASEGT. The trim removed 6 bases at V and 1 base at J, leaving 2 bases unmatched. This chain's CDR3 is CASRGQSQETQYF. As DNA, the CDR3 is TGTGCCAGCAGGGGACAGAGCCAAGAGACCCAGTACTTC.

This clonotype was recorded a few times. This chain links TRBV24-1 with TRBJ2-1; D is ambiguous. This CDR3 comprises 15 residues. The V end lost 2 bases, the J end lost 4 bases, and 11 bases lay between the germline ends. The germline CDR1 and CDR2 sequences are KGHDR and SFDVKD. The CDR3 spells CATSDSVATYNEQFF. CDR3 sequence (DNA): TGTGCCACCAGTGATTCGGTCGCGACATACAATGAGCAGTTCTTC.